This is a list of T cell receptor beta chains from one sample in a study of T cell responses to AZD1222 COVID-19 vaccine. Clones were sequenced by immunoSEQ multiplex PCR, and TCRdb holds only the in-frame ones, with some missing. The sample has more than 250,000 clones, over 90% seen once. The source material was peripheral blood, sampled on day 0 of AZD1222 vaccination. These TCRs come from an adult in good health. Both conserved end residues are part of each CDR3. A D gene is named only where the DNA matches it firmly. Clone size is not always given. Where it is, it says once, few, many or a class for expanded clones.

>.|TRBJ2-1|.|TRBV6-5
CASSKGPGTYNEQFF
TGTGCCAGCAGTAAGGGTCCCGGGACCTACAATGAGCAGTTCTTC
>.|TRBJ1-1|.|TRBV7-2
CASSLDRGGTEAFF
TGTGCCAGCAGCTTAGATAGAGGAGGGACTGAAGCTTTCTTT
>.|TRBJ1-5|.|TRBV2
CASSEEWYSNQPQHF
TGTGCCAGCAGTGAAGAGTGGTATAGCAATCAGCCCCAGCATTTT
>.|TRBJ1-6|once|TRBV19
CASRSDPNSPLHF
TGTGCCAGTAGAAGTGATCCTAATTCACCCCTCCACTTT
>.|TRBJ2-2|.|TRBV10-3
CASAGTNTGELFF
TGTGCCAGCGCCGGGACAAACACCGGGGAGCTGTTTTTT
>TRBD2|TRBJ2-1|once|TRBV19
CASSAGRAWNEQFF
TGTGCCAGTAGTGCCGGGAGGGCCTGGAATGAGCAGTTCTTC
>TRBD1|TRBJ1-2|.|TRBV28
CASSLPGQGKNYGYTF
TGTGCCAGCAGTTTACCCGGACAGGGAAAGAACTATGGCTACACCTTC
>TRBD2|TRBJ2-4|once|TRBV6-5
CASRGAGEAKNIQYF
TGTGCCAGCAGGGGAGCGGGAGAGGCCAAAAACATTCAGTACTTC
>TRBD1|TRBJ1-5|.|TRBV30
CAWSRRGNQPQHF
TGTGCCTGGAGCCGCAGGGGGAATCAGCCCCAGCATTTT
>TRBD1|TRBJ1-5|.|TRBV27
CASSPIGQGVQPQHF
TGTGCCAGCAGTCCCATCGGACAGGGGGTGCAGCCCCAGCATTTT
>.|TRBJ1-1|.|TRBV18
CASSPGSGLTEAFF
TGTGCCAGCTCACCCGGTTCGGGGCTTACTGAAGCTTTCTTT
>TRBD1|TRBJ1-1|.|TRBV7-8
CASSLGGDRAEAFF
TGTGCCAGCAGCTTAGGAGGGGACAGGGCGGAAGCTTTCTTT
>.|TRBJ2-7|.|TRBV6-4
CASSSVGKGNEQYF
TGTGCCAGCAGTTCGGTAGGGAAGGGGAACGAGCAGTACTTC
>.|TRBJ2-1|.|TRBV7-9
CASSLGLGNEQFF
TGTGCCAGCAGCCTCGGACTGGGCAATGAGCAGTTCTTC
>.|TRBJ2-3|.|TRBV21-1
CASRTTKADTQYF
TGTGCCAGCAGGACAACCAAGGCAGATACGCAGTATTTT
>.|TRBJ1-2|few|TRBV28
CASSLFPSSYGYTF
TGTGCCAGCAGTTTATTCCCGAGCAGCTATGGCTACACCTTC